This entry describes one T cell receptor beta chain. Antigen unknown. This CDR3 is built from 14 residues. Germline CDR1 is SGHTA and CDR2 is FQGNSA. These data come from a study of post-analysis software for immune sequencing data. For the study at large: The patients showed relapsing-remitting, secondary progressive and progressive-relapsing multiple sclerosis courses. Regarding the study as a whole: Controls showed significantly higher normalized Chao1 diversity than did multiple sclerosis patients. Controls had lower frequencies than patients of 4 or 5 TRBV segments, which included TRBV5-6, TRBV5-1 and TRBV20-1. When the samples were clustered directly with F measure, those that had been prepared in the same batch showed strong co-clustering.

Included in the TCR beta cDNA libraries were unique molecular identifiers. The source material, 1 to 10 million T cells, gave rise to 510,000 or so cDNA molecules. TCRdb independently ran MiXCR on the PCR reads; one entry per CDR3 protein. This table has 400,000 to 500,000 distinct CDR3 sequences, approximately 37% appearing once. The origin of this receptor is a girl aged 2-10 years with multiple sclerosis. Sequenced material: blood. The V gene is TRBV7-2, the J gene TRBJ2-4; no firm D call. With the DNA end fitting TRBJ2-7 better, the J assignment may be wrong. In DNA form, the CDR3 reads TGTGCCAGCAGCTTAGAGACTTTGAACTACGAGCAGTACTTC. It specifies CASSLETLNYEQYF.